The 10 T cell receptor beta chains in this list originate from one sample, sequenced in a study of T cells after yellow fever vaccination. TCRdb ran MiXCR on the 5' RACE reads and lists one entry per CDR3 protein. The sample gives roughly 300,000 distinct CDR3 sequences, approximately 8% of which show up once; roughly 18% is in the top ten. This sample comprised PBMCs, obtained roughly 46 days after the first yellow fever vaccination. The receptors originated from a man aged 18 to 29 who received the YFV17D yellow fever vaccine.

To note about this clonotype: A much larger clone sits a single nucleotide away, making a read error possible. This chain uses TRBV7-8 with TRBJ2-7; tentatively, D is TRBD1 or TRBD2 (5 bases each). There are 13 residues in the CDR3. CDR1 is SGHVS, CDR2 FQNEAQ, per germline. The V end was cut by 8 bases, the J end by 4 bases, with 15 bases between. CDR3 DNA: TGTGCCAGCTGCTCGGGACGTTTATACGAGCAGTACTTC. Its protein product is CASCSGRLYEQYF.

This CDR3 reads CSARTRQETYSYEQYF. The CDR3 DNA reads TGCAGTGCCAGGACCCGACAGGAGACGTACTCCTACGAGCAGTACTTC. The chain recombines TRBV20-1 with TRBJ2-7; D might be TRBD1 (6 bases). V dropped 6 bases and J dropped 0 bases, with 21 bases sitting between them. CDR1 is DFQATT and CDR2 is SNEGSKA in the germline V gene (reference sequence). The CDR3 runs 16 residues.

The chain couples TRBV29-1 to TRBJ1-1; D is unresolved. V was pared by 7 bases and J by 0 bases, with 6 bases between. The CDR3 covers 11 residues. The V gene's germline CDR1 is SQVTM and CDR2 ANQGSEA. CDR3 DNA: TGCAGCGGGCAGTTGAACACTGAAGCTTTCTTT. Translating gives CSGQLNTEAFF. Full variable domain (rest looked up from reference TRBV29-1 and TRBJ1-1): SAVISQKPSRDICQRGTSLTIQCQVDSQVTMMFWYRQQPGQSLTLIATANQGSEATYESGFVIDKFPISRPNLTFSTLTVSNMSPEDSSIYLCSGQLNTEAFFGQGTRLTVV.

This clonotype was seen only a few times. The chain recombines TRBV20-1 with TRBJ2-1; tentatively, D is TRBD2 (6 bases). The CDR3 runs 14 residues. Trimming pared 5 bases from V and 5 bases from J, leaving 16 bases between. The V gene's germline CDR1 is DFQATT and CDR2 SNEGSKA (reference sequence). The CDR3 bases are TGCAGTGCTCAGGACTACCAAGGGGACAATGAGCAGTTCTTC. The encoded protein is CSAQDYQGDNEQFF.

This chain connects TRBV7-7 to TRBJ2-5, with D maybe TRBD2 (5 bases). CDR1 is SSHAT and CDR2 is FNYEAQ in the germline V gene (reference sequence). Trimming left V 2 bases short and J 4 bases short, with 14 bases between. This CDR3 has 15 amino acids. The CDR3 spells CASSLSIASLETQYF. The CDR3 DNA sequence: TGTGCCAGCAGCTTAAGTATCGCTAGCCTAGAGACCCAGTACTTC.

The rearrangement links TRBV3-1 to TRBJ2-4; D unclear. The CDR3 has 13 residues. The germline V gene encodes CDR1 LGHDT and CDR2 YNNKEL (reference sequence). V was pared by 3 bases and J by 0 bases, with 3 bases between. CDR3 sequence: CASSQLAKNIQYF. The DNA of the CDR3 is TGTGCCAGCAGCCAGCTAGCCAAAAACATTCAGTACTTC.

This clonotype was seen a few times. J is TRBJ2-4 and V is TRBV7-2; 7 positions agree with TRBD2. Trimming removed 1 base from V and 5 bases from J; junction bases left unmatched: 5. This CDR3 contains 15 residues. CDR1 is SGHTA and CDR2 is FQGNSA in the germline V gene. The CDR3 loop is CASSLVGGGQNIQYF. DNA of the CDR3: TGTGCCAGCAGCTTAGTCGGGGGAGGGCAAAACATTCAGTACTTC. The whole variable domain, remainder taken from reference TRBV7-2 and TRBJ2-4, is GAGVSQSPSNKVTEKGKDVELRCDPISGHTALYWYRQSLGQGLEFLIYFQGNSAPDKSGLPSDRFSAERTGGSVSTLTIQRTQQEDSAVYLCASSLVGGGQNIQYFGAGTRLSVL.

V and J are TRBV5-4 and TRBJ2-3; tentative D call: TRBD1 (6 bases). Trimming stripped 4 bases from V and 0 bases from J, with 12 bases between. CDR1 is SGHNT and CDR2 is YYREEE in the germline V gene (reference sequence). CDR3 length equals 15 residues. CDR3 sequence reads: CASSDRTSSTDTQYF. CDR3 DNA: TGTGCCAGCAGCGACAGGACGAGTAGCACAGATACGCAGTATTTT. Full variable domain (rest looked up from reference TRBV5-4 and TRBJ2-3): ETGVTQSPTHLIKTRGQQVTLRCSSQSGHNTVSWYQQALGQGPQFIFQYYREEENGRGNFPPRFSGLQFPNYSSELNVNALELDDSALYLCASSDRTSSTDTQYFGPGTRLTVL.

This sequence joins TRBV18 and TRBJ2-1, with 9 bases lining up with TRBD1. V shed 3 bases, J shed 15 bases, and the junction held 6 bases outside the gene matches. This CDR3 region has 12 residues. Germline loops: CDR1 KGHSH, CDR2 LQKENI. The CDR3: CASSPGTGYLFF. The CDR3 bases are TGTGCCAGCTCACCGGGGACAGGGTATCTGTTCTTC.

V gene TRBV15 combines with J gene TRBJ2-7; no reliable D call. CDR3 length equals 13 residues. Germline V gene sequence: CDR1 LNHNV, CDR2 YYDKDF (reference sequence). The CDR3 coding sequence is TGTGCCAACAGCAGAGATAAGGGTTACGAGCAGTACGTC. It codes for CANSRDKGYEQYV.